This T cell receptor beta chain was sequenced in a study of CD4+ T cells in melanoma. Study observations and caveats: CD8+ T cell, macrophage and B cell function reportedly correlated with neoantigen-specific CD4+ T cells. Reportedly, melanoma neoantigen-specific CD4+ T cells showed varied differentiation states.

This CDR3 comprises 15 residues. Germline V gives CDR1 SGHDN, CDR2 FVKESK. V shed 4 bases and J 5 bases; nucleotides not matched to a gene: 9. Method: immunoSEQ multiplex PCR; TCRdb's copy keeps in-frame clones and lacks some. The data contain more than 90,000 clones, around 93% of them seen just once; the ten biggest clones take up less than 4%. A note on this clone: Its target is not known.

The J gene is TRBJ1-2, the V gene TRBV14; 8 nucleotides match TRBD1. This receptor was obtained from a human donor with melanoma. Source material: peripheral blood. CDR3 region: CASSRSGGPTYGYTF. Written as DNA, the CDR3 is TGTGCCAGCAGCCGCTCAGGGGGCCCCACATATGGCTACACCTTC. The full variable domain, with the rest looked up from reference TRBV14 and TRBJ1-2, is EAGVTQFPSHSVIEKGQTVTLRCDPISGHDNLYWYRRVMGKEIKFLLHFVKESKQDESGMPNNRFLAERTGGTYSTLKVQPAELEDSGVYFCASSRSGGPTYGYTFGSGTRLTVV.